These 15 T cell receptor beta chains came from one sample sequenced in a study of T cells in Graves' hyperthyroidism and ophthalmopathy. RNA transcripts yielded amplified TCR beta CDR3 regions. First-round RT-PCR with HTBI primers amplified the TCR CDR3 region. TCRdb independently ran MiXCR on the multiplex PCR reads; one entry per CDR3 protein. The data contain approximately 630,000 distinct CDR3 sequences, about 16% of them singletons. Sequenced sample: blood. All receptors derive from a woman in her 30s with Graves' hyperthyroidism.

This clonotype was seen once. V usage is TRBV6-1 and J usage is TRBJ2-3; a possible D gene is TRBD2 (6 bases). CDR1 is MNHNS, CDR2 SASEGT, per germline. Deletions cut 11 bases from V and 1 base from J, with 16 bases between. This CDR3 region has 14 residues. The CDR3 reads CASARGGGTDTQYF. Written as DNA, the CDR3 is TGTGCCTCCGCTAGGGGAGGTGGCACAGATACGCAGTATTTT.

This clonotype was counted between two and nine times. The rearrangement links TRBV11-3 to TRBJ2-3, with 9 bases fitting TRBD1. V lost 5 bases, J lost 1 base, and 13 bases stayed unmatched. The CDR3 is 18 amino acids. Germline V lookup: CDR1 SGHNT, CDR2 YENEEA. CDR3 nucleotides: TGTGCCAGCAGCACCACTAAACAGGGGGCGGAGGGCACAGATACGCAGTATTTT. It translates to CASSTTKQGAEGTDTQYF. Variable domain in full (rest from reference TRBV11-3 and TRBJ2-3): EAGVVQSPRYKIIEKKQPVAFWCNPISGHNTLYWYLQNLGQGPELLIRYENEEAVDDSQLPKDRFSAERLKGVDSTLKIQPAELGDSAVYLCASSTTKQGAEGTDTQYFGPGTRLTVL.

The sample holds many counts of this clonotype. The chain uses TRBV6-5 and TRBJ2-3; TRBD2 matches at 8 bases. The CDR3 has 15 amino acids. With V trimmed by 0 bases and J by 5 bases, 4 bases remained unmatched. CDR1 and CDR2 from the germline V gene are MNHEY and SVGAGI. CDR3 sequence: CASSYSGTRGDTQYF. CDR3 DNA sequence: TGTGCCAGCAGTTACTCCGGGACTAGAGGAGATACGCAGTATTTT.

This clonotype was picked up many times. Germline and junction disagree at one end, which may indicate a read error. This chain connects TRBV5-1 to TRBJ2-5; 8 positions match TRBD1. The CDR3 has 14 amino acids. Germline V gives CDR1 SGHRS, CDR2 YFSETQ. Here the CDR3 DNA reads TGTGCCAGCAGCCTGGACAGGGTTCGGGAGACCCAGTACTTC. Its translation: CASSLDRVRETQYF.

V is TRBV7-2 and J is TRBJ1-1; no clear D. Per the germline V gene, CDR1 is SGHTA and CDR2 is FQGNSA. The CDR3 has 11 amino acids. V was clipped by 5 bases and J by 8 bases, with 9 bases between them. For the CDR3, the DNA is TGTGCCAGCAGCCCCGAGGAAGAAGCTTTCTTT. Protein product: CASSPEEEAFF.

This clonotype was found many times. The CDR3 region has the DNA TGTGCCAGCAGTCTAGGACTAGCGGGAGTGGGAGATACGCAGTATTTT. Amino acids: CASSLGLAGVGDTQYF. J is TRBJ2-3 and V is TRBV12-3 or TRBV12-4, with 13 bases aligning to TRBD2. With V trimmed by 5 bases and J by 5 bases, 7 bases remained unmatched. CDR3 size: 16 residues.

The rearrangement links TRBV3-1 to TRBJ2-7, with 10 bases aligning to TRBD1. The junction had 8 bases not matched to a gene; V was cut back by 3 bases and J by 6 bases. There are 15 residues in the CDR3. Germline lookup yields CDR1 LGHDT and CDR2 YNNKEL (reference sequence). This chain's CDR3 is CASSHRGTGESEQYF. The CDR3 DNA reads TGTGCCAGCAGCCACCGCGGGACAGGGGAGTCCGAGCAGTACTTC.

This clonotype was observed a handful of times. A much larger clonotype is one base distant, so this may be a read error. The chain joins TRBV12-3 or TRBV12-4 to TRBJ2-7; D not certain. V was trimmed by 2 bases and J by 7 bases, leaving 9 bases between them. The CDR3 runs 12 residues. The CDR3 protein is CASSLLRDEQYF. Here the CDR3 DNA reads TGTGCCAGCAGTTTACTAAGGGATGAGCAGTACTTC.

About this clonotype: A read error may be the cause here, since a much bigger clone is one base away. The chain links TRBV20-1 to TRBJ2-2; perhaps TRBD2 as D (5 bases). The CDR3 runs 12 residues. Germline V gene lookup returns CDR1 DFQATT and CDR2 SNEGSKA (reference sequence). The CDR3 DNA is TGCAGTGCTAGTCGTGACACCGGGGAGCCGTTTTTT. Its translation is CSASRDTGEPFF.

This sequence joins TRBV29-1 and TRBJ2-5, with 10 bases aligning to TRBD1. V lost 5 bases, J lost 5 bases, and 8 bases stayed unmatched. The germline V gene encodes CDR1 SQVTM and CDR2 ANQGSEA. The CDR3 totals 14 residues. CDR3 nucleotides: TGCAGCGTTATCCGGGACAGGGGTGCCGAGACCCAGTACTTC. It is translated as CSVIRDRGAETQYF.

About this clonotype itself: This may be a read error, as it is one base from a much larger clone. J is TRBJ1-6 and V is TRBV11-2, with D perhaps matching TRBD1 (5 bases). This CDR3 contains 14 residues. Trimming removed 5 bases at V and 9 bases at J, with 14 bases between. Germline V gene data show CDR1 as SGHAT and CDR2 as FQNNGV. In nucleotides, the CDR3 is TGTGCCAGCAGCATTGGGACCTGGGGTTCACCCCTCCACTTT. Translation gives CASSIGTWGSPLHF.

This clonotype has only a few counts. The chain links TRBV10-2 to TRBJ2-2; the D is unclear. In germline, CDR1 is WSHSY, CDR2 SAAADI. Trimming pared 5 bases from V and 7 bases from J, leaving 5 bases between. The CDR3 contains 11 residues. The CDR3 reads CASSPDGELFF. The CDR3 DNA is TGCGCCAGCAGTCCCGACGGGGAGCTGTTTTTT.

This clonotype has at least ten counts. The rearrangement joins TRBV12-3 or TRBV12-4 to TRBJ2-3; D might be TRBD2 (6 bases). This CDR3 is 14 amino acids long. The V end was cut by 6 bases, the J end by 1 base, with 11 bases between. Here the CDR3 DNA reads TGTGCCAGCAGCTGGGGGGAGGGCACAGATACGCAGTATTTT. Translated: CASSWGEGTDTQYF.

The chain recombines TRBV2 with TRBJ2-5, with 14 bases fitting TRBD2. Germline V lookup: CDR1 SNHLY, CDR2 FYNNEI. The CDR3 contains 17 residues. V shed 1 base, J shed 4 bases, and the junction held 5 bases outside the gene matches. The CDR3: CASSEGLAGGFRETQYF. Written as DNA, the CDR3 is TGTGCCAGCAGTGAAGGACTAGCGGGAGGGTTTCGAGAGACCCAGTACTTC.

The J gene is TRBJ2-1, the V gene TRBV5-6; D possibly uses TRBD1 or TRBD2 (5 bases each). The V end was cut by 0 bases, the J end by 2 bases, with 9 bases between. This CDR3 has 15 residues. Looked up from germline, CDR1 is SGHDT and CDR2 is YYEEEE. This CDR3 reads CASSLALGPYNEQFF. In DNA, the CDR3 is TGTGCCAGCAGCTTGGCACTGGGACCCTACAATGAGCAGTTCTTC.